The entry below describes one T cell receptor beta chain. The data are from a study of blood T cell repertoires in COVID-19. For the study at large: Samples representing acute and convalescent COVID-19 were sourced from the United States, Italy and Spain.

The CDR3 has 16 amino acids. CDR1 SGHVS and CDR2 FNYEAQ come from the germline V gene. V lost 4 bases and J lost 0, with 13 bases in between. The assay was immunoSEQ multiplex PCR, and TCRdb's table has in-frame clones only and misses some. This repertoire shows about 140,000 clones, 78% found once; its top ten account for 1.9%. The sequencing sample was made of peripheral blood. V is TRBV7-6 and J is TRBJ2-1; the D is unclear. This TCR derives from a woman aged 60-75 years with acute or convalescent COVID-19. The CDR3 DNA reads TGTGCCAGCAGCTCATCCCGATCGAGCTCCTACAATGAGCAGTTCTTC. Protein: CASSSSRSSSYNEQFF.